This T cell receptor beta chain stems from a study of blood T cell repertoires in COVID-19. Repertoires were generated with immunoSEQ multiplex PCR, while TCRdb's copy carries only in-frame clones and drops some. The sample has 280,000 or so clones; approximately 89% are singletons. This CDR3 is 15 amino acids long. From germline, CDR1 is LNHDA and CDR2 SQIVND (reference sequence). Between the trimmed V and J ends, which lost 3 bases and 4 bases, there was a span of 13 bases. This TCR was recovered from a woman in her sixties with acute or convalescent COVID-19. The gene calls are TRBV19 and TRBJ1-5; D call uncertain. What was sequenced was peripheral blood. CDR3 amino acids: CASSISGNFNQPQHF. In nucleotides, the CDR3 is TGTGCCAGTAGTATTTCGGGGAATTTTAATCAGCCCCAGCATTTT.